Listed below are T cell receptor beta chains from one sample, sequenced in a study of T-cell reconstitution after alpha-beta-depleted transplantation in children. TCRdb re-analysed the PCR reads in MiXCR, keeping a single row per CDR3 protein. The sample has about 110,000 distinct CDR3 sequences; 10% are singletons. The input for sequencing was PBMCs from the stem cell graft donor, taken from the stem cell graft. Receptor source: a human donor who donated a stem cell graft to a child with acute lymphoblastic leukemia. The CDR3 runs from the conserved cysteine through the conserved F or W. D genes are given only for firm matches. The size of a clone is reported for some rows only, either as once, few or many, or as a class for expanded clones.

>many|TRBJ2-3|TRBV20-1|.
CSAHLGSWADTQYF
TGCAGTGCCCACCTCGGGAGTTGGGCAGATACGCAGTATTTT
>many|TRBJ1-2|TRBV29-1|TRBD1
CSVEGGGSYGYTF
TGCAGCGTTGAAGGAGGGGGCAGCTATGGCTACACCTTC
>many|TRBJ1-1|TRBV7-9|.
CASLRGHQNTEAFF
TGTGCCAGCCTCCGGGGACACCAGAACACTGAAGCTTTCTTT
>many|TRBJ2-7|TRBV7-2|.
CASSLKVGSPPLYEQYF
TGTGCCAGCAGCTTAAAGGTGGGGTCCCCTCCCCTCTACGAGCAGTACTTC
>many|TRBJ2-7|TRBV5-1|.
CASSLVQGGCSYEQYF
TGCGCCAGCAGCTTGGTTCAGGGGGGATGCTCCTACGAGCAGTACTTC
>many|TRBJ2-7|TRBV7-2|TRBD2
CASSLGTSGLYEQYF
TGTGCCAGCAGCTTAGGGACTAGCGGTCTCTACGAGCAGTACTTC
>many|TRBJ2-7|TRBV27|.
CASSPLWVNSYEQYF
TGTGCCAGCAGCCCGTTGTGGGTAAACTCCTACGAGCAGTACTTC
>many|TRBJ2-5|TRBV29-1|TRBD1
CSVETAGQGIETQYF
TGCAGCGTTGAAACAGCGGGACAGGGAATCGAGACCCAGTACTTC
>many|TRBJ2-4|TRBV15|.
CATSRDTAANIQYF
TGTGCCACCAGCAGAGATACGGCAGCTAACATTCAGTACTTC
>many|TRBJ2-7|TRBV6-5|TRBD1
CASSRTGREQYF
TGTGCCAGCAGTCGGACAGGGCGAGAGCAGTACTTC
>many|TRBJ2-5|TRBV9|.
CASSVDRGSQYF
TGTGCCAGCAGCGTAGATCGGGGGTCCCAGTACTTC
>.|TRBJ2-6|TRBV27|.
CASSSRAATTGANVLTF
TGTGCCAGCAGTTCGAGGGCCGCTACAACTGGGGCCAACGTCCTGACTTTC
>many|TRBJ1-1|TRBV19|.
CASSIRGGTEAFF
TGTGCCAGTAGTATACGAGGGGGCACTGAAGCTTTCTTT
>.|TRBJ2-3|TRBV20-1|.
CSASLGSTDTQYF
TGCAGTGCTAGTCTCGGGAGCACAGATACGCAGTATTTT
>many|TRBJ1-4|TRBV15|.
CATSRVWGKGEKLFF
TGTGCCACCAGCAGAGTGTGGGGCAAGGGGGAAAAACTGTTTTTT
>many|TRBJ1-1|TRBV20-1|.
CSARGGAGGATEAFF
TGCAGTGCTAGAGGGGGGGCCGGGGGCGCGACTGAAGCTTTCTTT
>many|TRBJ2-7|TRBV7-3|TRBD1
CASSSGTGSEQYF
TGTGCCAGCAGCTCCGGGACAGGGAGCGAGCAGTACTTC
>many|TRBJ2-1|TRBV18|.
CASSMLDGISSYNEQFF
TGTGCCAGCTCAATGTTAGATGGGATTAGCTCCTACAATGAGCAGTTCTTC
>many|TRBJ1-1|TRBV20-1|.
CSARSTGRITEAFF
TGCAGTGCTAGATCGACAGGTCGGATCACTGAAGCTTTCTTT
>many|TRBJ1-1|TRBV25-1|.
CASRGGTEAFF
TGTGCCAGCAGGGGGGGGACTGAAGCTTTCTTT
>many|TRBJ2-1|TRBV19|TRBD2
CASNDRLAGRDEQFF
TGTGCCAGTAATGATAGACTAGCGGGGAGGGATGAGCAGTTCTTC
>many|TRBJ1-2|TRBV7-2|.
CASSSPPGGYTF
TGTGCCAGCAGCTCCCCCCCTGGGGGCTACACCTTC
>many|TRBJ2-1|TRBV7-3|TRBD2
CASSLRAGDSYNEQFF
TGTGCCAGCAGCTTAAGGGCGGGAGACTCCTACAATGAGCAGTTCTTC
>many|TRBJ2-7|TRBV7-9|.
CASSHLTSYEQYF
TGTGCCAGCAGCCATCTCACCTCCTACGAGCAGTACTTC
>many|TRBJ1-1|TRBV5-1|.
CASSSGSRQRHTEAFF
TGCGCCAGCAGCTCCGGGTCGCGGCAAAGGCACACTGAAGCTTTCTTT
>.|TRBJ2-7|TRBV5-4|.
CASSLEAAPYEQYF
TGTGCCAGCAGCTTGGAGGCGGCTCCCTACGAGCAGTACTTC
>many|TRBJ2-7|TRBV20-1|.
CSARGRGPYEQYF
TGCAGTGCTAGGGGGCGGGGGCCCTACGAGCAGTACTTC
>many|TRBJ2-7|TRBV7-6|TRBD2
CASSLRETSGSYEQYF
TGTGCCAGCAGCTTAAGGGAGACTAGCGGGAGTTACGAGCAGTACTTC
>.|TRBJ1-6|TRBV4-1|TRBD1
CASSQDRGTGNSPLHF
TGCGCCAGCAGCCAAGATAGGGGGACAGGCAATTCACCCCTCCACTTT
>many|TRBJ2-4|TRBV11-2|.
CASSFQYIQYF
TGTGCCAGCAGTTTCCAATACATTCAGTACTTC
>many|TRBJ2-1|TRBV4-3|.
CASSQLASSVSNEQFF
TGCGCCAGCAGCCAACTAGCTAGCAGTGTTAGCAATGAGCAGTTCTTC
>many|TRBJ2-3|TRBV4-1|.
CASSQDPSTDTQYF
TGCGCCAGCAGCCAAGATCCCAGCACAGATACGCAGTATTTT
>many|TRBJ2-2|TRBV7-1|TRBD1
CASSSRRPRTGRRGLNTGELFF
TGTGCCAGCAGCTCCCGGAGACCAAGGACAGGACGAAGGGGGTTGAACACCGGGGAGCTGTTTTTT
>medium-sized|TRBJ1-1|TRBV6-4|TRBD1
CASSPGTANTEAFF
TGTGCCAGCAGCCCCGGGACAGCGAACACTGAAGCTTTCTTT
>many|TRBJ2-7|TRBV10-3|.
CAIREAGKQQYF
TGTGCCATCAGGGAAGCAGGGAAGCAGCAGTACTTC